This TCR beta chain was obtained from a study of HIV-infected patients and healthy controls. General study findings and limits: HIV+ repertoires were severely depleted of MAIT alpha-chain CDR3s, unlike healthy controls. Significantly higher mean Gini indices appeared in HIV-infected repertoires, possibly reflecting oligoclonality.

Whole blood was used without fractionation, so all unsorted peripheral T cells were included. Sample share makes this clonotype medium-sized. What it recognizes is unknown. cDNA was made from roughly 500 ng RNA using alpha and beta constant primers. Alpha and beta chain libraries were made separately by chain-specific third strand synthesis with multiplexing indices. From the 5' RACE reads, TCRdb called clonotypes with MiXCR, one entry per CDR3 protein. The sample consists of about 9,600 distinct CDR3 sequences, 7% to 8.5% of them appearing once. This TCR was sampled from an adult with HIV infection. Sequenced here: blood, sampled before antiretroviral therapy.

CDR3 nucleotides: TGTGCCAGCGCCCTGGGGAATCCTGGGGCCAACGTCCTGACTTTC. Translation gives CASALGNPGANVLTF. V is TRBV12-3 or TRBV12-4 and J is TRBJ2-6, with D hard to call. Trimming removed 8 bases from V and 2 bases from J, with 13 bases in between. This CDR3 is 15 amino acids long.